The 20 T cell receptor beta chains presented below share a single source sample, sequenced in a study of blood T cell repertoires in COVID-19. TCRdb keeps only in-frame clones here, not all; method: immunoSEQ multiplex PCR. The data show 300,000 to 400,000 clones, with 70% to 90% seen just once and around 4.5% held by the top ten. Input material: PBMCs or T cells enriched from blood (not recorded which). These receptors all stem from a woman aged 40-49 years with acute COVID-19.

This chain connects TRBV19 to TRBJ1-2, with 10 bases identical to TRBD1. Per germline, CDR1 LNHDA and CDR2 SQIVND (reference sequence). The CDR3 length is 15 residues. V shed 5 bases and J 3 bases; nucleotides not matched to a gene: 6. This chain's CDR3 is CASSSPGTGDYGYTF. In DNA, the CDR3 is TGTGCCAGTAGTTCGCCCGGGACAGGGGACTATGGCTACACCTTC.

The V and J genes are TRBV12-3 or TRBV12-4 and TRBJ1-2, with 8 bases that match TRBD1. There are 13 residues in the CDR3. With 5 bases clipped from V and 4 bases from J, the junction kept 3 bases outside the gene matches. CDR3 loop: CASSAGTGYGYTF. The CDR3, as DNA: TGTGCCAGCAGTGCAGGGACAGGCTATGGCTACACCTTC.

This rearrangement joins TRBV7-2 to TRBJ1-1; the D gene is possibly TRBD1 (5 bases). The CDR3 is 16 residues long. Trimming removed 6 bases at V and 0 bases at J, with 17 bases between. Germline V gene data show CDR1 as SGHTA and CDR2 as FQGNSA. The CDR3 here is CASSRSTGVVNTEAFF. CDR3 in DNA: TGTGCCAGCAGTCGGAGTACAGGTGTGGTGAACACTGAAGCTTTCTTT.

Many counts were recorded for this clone. The CDR3 bases are TGTGCCAGCAGCTTGGGCGGGTCGGGGTACACAGATACGCAGTATTTT. Encoded protein: CASSLGGSGYTDTQYF. The V gene is TRBV5-6, the J gene TRBJ2-3, with D possibly being TRBD2 (5 bases). Per the germline V gene, CDR1 is SGHDT and CDR2 is YYEEEE. The CDR3 is 16 residues long. The V end was cut by 0 bases, the J end by 2 bases, with 13 bases between.

This chain links TRBV2 with TRBJ2-2; 10 nucleotides agree with TRBD2. The length of the CDR3 is 14 residues. Trimming took 8 bases from V and 7 from J; bases not matched to a gene: 7. Germline CDR1 reads SNHLY; CDR2 reads FYNNEI. CDR3 region: CASGAGGQGGELFF. In nucleotides, the CDR3 is TGTGCCAGCGGAGCGGGGGGGCAAGGCGGGGAGCTGTTTTTT.

V and J are TRBV28 and TRBJ1-2, with D possibly matching TRBD1 (6 bases). V lost 2 bases and J 8 bases, leaving 15 bases between the germline ends. Germline V lookup: CDR1 MDHEN, CDR2 SYDVKM. The CDR3 runs 14 residues. The CDR3, as DNA: TGTGCCAGCAGTTTAATGGGGGAGGGGGTCGGCTACACCTTC. This gives the protein CASSLMGEGVGYTF.

The chain combines TRBV7-2 with TRBJ2-7, with D perhaps TRBD1 (6 bases). Germline V gene lookup returns CDR1 SGHTA and CDR2 FQGNSA. Trimming stripped 1 base from V and 2 bases from J, with 12 bases between. The CDR3 is 15 residues long. DNA for the CDR3: TGTGCCAGCAGCTTAGATAGGACAGCCCCCTACGAGCAGTACTTC. As protein: CASSLDRTAPYEQYF.

The V gene is TRBV6-2 or TRBV6-3, the J gene TRBJ2-7; D might be TRBD1 (5 bases). The V end lost 5 bases, the J end lost 2 bases, and 13 bases lay between the germline ends. The CDR3 spans 14 residues. Germline V gene data show CDR1 as MNHEY and CDR2 as SVGEGT. The CDR3 region is CASSLPTVTYEQYF. Here the CDR3 DNA reads TGTGCCAGCAGTCTTCCGACAGTAACCTACGAGCAGTACTTC.

The genes are TRBV12-5 and TRBJ2-3; 13 nucleotides match TRBD2. Germline V gene sequence: CDR1 LGHNT, CDR2 FRNRAP. The CDR3 extends over 23 amino acids. The junction had 24 bases not matched to a gene; V was cut back by 6 bases and J by 0 bases. CDR3 nucleotide sequence: TGTGCTAGTGGCGACAGTAACCGCATGGGACTAGCGGGACCCTTTTCTAGCACAGATACGCAGTATTTT. Residues: CASGDSNRMGLAGPFSSTDTQYF. Looking up the rest from reference TRBV12-5 and TRBJ2-3 gives the full variable domain: DARVTQTPRHKVTEMGQEVTMRCQPILGHNTVFWYRQTMMQGLELLAYFRNRAPLDDSGMPKDRFSAEMPDATLATLKIQPSEPRDSAVYFCASGDSNRMGLAGPFSSTDTQYFGPGTRLTVL.

This clone appeared once. The V call is TRBV5-1, the J call TRBJ1-2; D gene unclear. Trimming cost V 4 bases and J 8 bases, with 18 bases left between them. Germline V gene sequence: CDR1 SGHRS, CDR2 YFSETQ. There are 14 residues in the CDR3. The CDR3 reads CASSETPGGSGYTF. The DNA of the CDR3 is TGCGCCAGCAGCGAGACACCGGGAGGGTCCGGCTACACCTTC. Full variable domain (remainder filled in from reference TRBV5-1 and TRBJ1-2): KAGVTQTPRYLIKTRGQQVTLSCSPISGHRSVSWYQQTPGQGLQFLFEYFSETQRNKGNFPGRFSGRQFSNSRSEMNVSTLELGDSALYLCASSETPGGSGYTFGSGTRLTVV.

This clone was picked up one time. The chain combines TRBV6-5 with TRBJ1-2; D is undetermined. CDR1 and CDR2 (germline): MNHEY, SVGAGI. The CDR3 runs to 10 residues. Trimming took 7 bases from V and 11 from J, leaving 11 bases between them. CDR3 bases: TGTGCCAGCAAGAAGGTGACTTACACCTTC. Its protein product is CASKKVTYTF.

This chain connects TRBV5-8 to TRBJ1-5; unclear D gene. V lost 0 bases to trimming and J lost 0 bases, with 10 bases between them. Germline assignment: CDR1 SGHTS and CDR2 YDEGEE. The CDR3 consists of 16 residues. The CDR3 nucleotides read TGTGCCAGCAGCTTGGGGGCCAGTTATAGCAATCAGCCCCAGCATTTT. This codes for CASSLGASYSNQPQHF.

Note on this clone: One end of the junction fails to match germline, which may point to a read error. The genes are TRBV7-7 and TRBJ2-3; 8 nucleotides line up with TRBD2. The germline gives CDR1 SSHAT, CDR2 FNYEAQ (reference sequence). The CDR3 has 15 residues. This CDR3 is CASSLSGRAADTQYF. CDR3 DNA: TGTGCTAGCAGCCTGAGCGGGAGAGCCGCAGATACGCAGTATTTT.

The chain combines TRBV2 with TRBJ2-1; 12 bases line up with TRBD2. The germline CDR1 and CDR2 sequences are SNHLY and FYNNEI. The V gene end was trimmed by 5 bases and the J gene end by 9 bases; junction bases not matched to a gene: 14. This CDR3 contains 17 residues. The CDR3: CASSIGVLAGGLSEQFF. CDR3 in DNA: TGTGCCAGCAGTATTGGGGTCCTAGCGGGGGGGCTCTCTGAGCAGTTCTTC.

This chain connects TRBV6-6 to TRBJ2-7; the D is unclear. V was clipped by 6 bases and J by 5 bases, with 23 bases between them. Germline CDR1 MNHNY, CDR2 SVGAGI (reference sequence). The CDR3 contains 16 residues. CDR3 bases: TGTGCCAGCAGGGAGCGTGGTGGCGTCGGGTCTGACGAGCAGTACTTC. This sequence encodes CASRERGGVGSDEQYF.

The V and J genes are TRBV5-6 and TRBJ1-2; the match to TRBD1 covers 10 bases. V dropped 1 base and J dropped 0; count of bases not matched to a gene: 6. Germline assignment: CDR1 SGHDT and CDR2 YYEEEE. This CDR3 region has 17 residues. The CDR3 here is CASSLWGQGSANYGYTF. DNA for the CDR3: TGTGCCAGCAGCTTGTGGGGACAGGGGTCTGCTAACTATGGCTACACCTTC.

This chain uses TRBV28 with TRBJ2-7; 9 nucleotides agree with TRBD2. The CDR3 consists of 11 residues. Germline CDR1 reads MDHEN; CDR2 reads SYDVKM. CDR3 nucleotides: TGTGCGGTAGCGGGAGCCTACGAGCAGTACTTC. Amino acid sequence: CAVAGAYEQYF.

This chain connects TRBV28 to TRBJ2-5; TRBD2 matches 7 bases. The CDR3 spans 16 residues. After removal of 4 bases from V and 4 bases from J, the junction contained 12 bases not matched to a gene. Germline V CDR1 and CDR2: MDHEN, SYDVKM. The chain's CDR3 is CASSSGGAGTRETQYF. CDR3 nucleotides: TGTGCCAGCAGTTCCGGGGGAGCGGGAACGAGAGAGACCCAGTACTTC.

This clone was detected only a few times. The chain has TRBV7-3 and TRBJ1-2; the match to TRBD1 covers 8 bases. V was clipped by 5 bases and J by 8 bases; unmatched bases: 13. CDR3 length: 15 amino acids. Germline V gene sequence: CDR1 SGHTA, CDR2 FQGTGA. The CDR3 DNA is TGTGCCAGCAGCCCTGGGGGCGACAGGGGAGAGGGCTACACCTTC. Protein: CASSPGGDRGEGYTF.

This chain joins TRBV6-2 or TRBV6-3 and TRBJ1-5; D is unclear. CDR3 length: 13 residues. The germline V gene has CDR1 MNHEY and CDR2 SVGEGT. The V end lost 6 bases, the J end lost 4 bases, and 10 bases lay between the germline ends. For the CDR3, the DNA is TGTGCCAGCAGCCGTACAGAAAATCAGCCCCAGCATTTT. The encoded protein is CASSRTENQPQHF.